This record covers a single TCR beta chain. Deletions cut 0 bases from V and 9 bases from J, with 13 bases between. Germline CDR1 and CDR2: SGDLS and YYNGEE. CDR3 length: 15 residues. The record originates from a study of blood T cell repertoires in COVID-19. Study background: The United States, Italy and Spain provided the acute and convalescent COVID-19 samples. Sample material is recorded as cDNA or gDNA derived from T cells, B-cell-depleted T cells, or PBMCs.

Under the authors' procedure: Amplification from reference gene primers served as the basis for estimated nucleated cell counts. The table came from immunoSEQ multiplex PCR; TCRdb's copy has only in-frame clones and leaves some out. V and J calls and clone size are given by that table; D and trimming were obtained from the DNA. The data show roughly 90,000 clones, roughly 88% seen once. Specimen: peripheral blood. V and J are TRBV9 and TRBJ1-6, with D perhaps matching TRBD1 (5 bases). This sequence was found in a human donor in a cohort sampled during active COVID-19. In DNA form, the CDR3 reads TGTGCCAGCAGCGTAGTTGGGGACTCGAGTTCACCCCTCCACTTT. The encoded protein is CASSVVGDSSSPLHF.